What follows is one TCR beta chain and its context. It has no known antigen specificity. Per-base qualities were not stored, and no clone one base away is much larger. This entry is derived from a study of patients and donors after allogeneic stem cell transplantation (dated by TCRdb to the early 2020s). Library creation used RT-PCR. Instrument used: NextSeq 550. TCRdb reanalyzed the raw reads on its own, using fastp at Q25 for trimming and MiXCR for clone calling, and kept in-frame beta chains. Every CDR3 protein is listed once, alongside the most common genes and DNA of its rows. The sample table shows some 200,000 distinct CDR3 sequences, and 41% are seen once. The ten largest account for approximately 30% of the sample. Between the V and J ends, shortened by 2 bases and 4 bases respectively, the junction contains 14 bases. The CDR3 sequence holds 15 residues, the cysteine and phenylalanine included. Only the CDR3 DNA stays, 45 bases, in frame from base 1. The germline V gene (reference sequence) provides CDR1 MNHEY and CDR2 SMNVEV.

Sequencing was performed on blood, either unsorted or a sorted T cell fraction (not recorded which). The TCR comes from a human donor who was either an allogeneic HSCT recipient or a stem cell or donor lymphocyte infusion donor (not recorded which). It is not recorded whose cells these are; they may come from a transplant donor. The sequence is built from TRBV27 and TRBJ1-1; TRBD1 is possibly the D segment (6 matching bases). The CDR3 region has the sequence CASSLEGGGRTEAFF. The DNA sequence reads TGTGCCAGCAGTTTAGAGGGGGGAGGGCGCACTGAAGCTTTCTTT.